The 28 T cell receptor beta chains below all came from one sample that was sequenced in a study of T cell therapy after organ transplantation. Profiled with immunoSEQ multiplex PCR; TCRdb holds only in-frame clones, not every one. This table has roughly 48,000 clones, about 95% appearing once. These receptors' antigens are unknown. The material sequenced was CD8+ T cells from blood, taken before autologous CMV-specific T cell therapy. These receptor sequences come from a human patient who had received a solid organ transplant and had CMV disease.

The rearrangement uses TRBV14 and TRBJ1-2, with D unresolved. The CDR3 covers 13 residues. CDR1 is SGHDN, CDR2 FVKESK, per germline. V was pared by 4 bases and J by 4 bases, with 10 bases between. The chain's CDR3 is CASSPGKTYGYTF. CDR3 sequence (DNA): TGTGCCAGCAGCCCGGGGAAGACCTATGGCTACACCTTC.

The rearrangement links TRBV29-1 to TRBJ1-2; D is undetermined. The germline V gene encodes CDR1 SQVTM and CDR2 ANQGSEA. The CDR3 spans 12 residues. V was cut by 0 bases and J by 8 bases, with 10 bases left in between. CDR3 nucleotides: TGCAGCGTTGAAGATATGGGCGGAGGCTACACCTTC. It encodes CSVEDMGGGYTF.

The V call is TRBV25-1, the J call TRBJ1-1; the match to TRBD1 covers 10 bases. J gave up 4 bases and V 5 bases, and 13 bases lay outside the gene matches. Germline lookup yields CDR1 MGHDK and CDR2 SYGVNS. The CDR3 runs 17 residues. CDR3 sequence: CASSSATGGARGTEAFF. CDR3 coding DNA: TGTGCCAGCAGTTCCGCGACAGGGGGCGCGAGGGGCACTGAAGCTTTCTTT.

V is TRBV7-9 and J is TRBJ2-1, with D uncertain. This CDR3 has 13 residues. V lost 8 bases to trimming and J lost 5 bases, with 13 bases between them. CDR1 and CDR2 (germline): SEHNR, FQNEAQ (reference sequence). This CDR3 is CASLTPGDNEQFF. The CDR3, as DNA: TGTGCCAGCCTGACCCCCGGTGACAATGAGCAGTTCTTC.

The chain uses TRBV6-5 and TRBJ2-7; 12 positions match TRBD1. V shed 5 bases and J 5 bases; nucleotides not matched to a gene: 4. The CDR3 consists of 14 residues. Germline loops: CDR1 MNHEY, CDR2 SVGAGI. The CDR3 region is CASSLGTGGDEQYF. DNA of the CDR3: TGTGCCAGCAGTCTCGGGACAGGGGGCGACGAGCAGTACTTC.

J is TRBJ1-2 and V is TRBV30, with no clear D. This CDR3 contains 13 residues. Looked up from germline, CDR1 is GTSNPN and CDR2 is SVGIG (reference sequence). Trimming left V 1 base short and J 0 bases short, with 6 bases between. This chain's CDR3 is CAWSAWSNYGYTF. In DNA, the CDR3 is TGTGCCTGGAGTGCTTGGTCTAACTATGGCTACACCTTC.

V usage is TRBV27 and J usage is TRBJ1-1; D gene unclear. Trimming stripped 2 bases from V and 10 bases from J, with 17 bases between. This CDR3 spans 14 amino acids. Germline-derived CDR1 and CDR2 are MNHEY and SMNVEV (reference sequence). CDR3: CASSLEGAVSRAFF. The CDR3 nucleotides read TGTGCCAGCAGTTTAGAGGGAGCGGTTAGTCGAGCTTTCTTT.

The rearrangement joins TRBV30 to TRBJ1-5; possibly TRBD1 for D (5 bases). Trimming took 4 bases from V and 9 from J, leaving 16 bases between them. Germline lookup yields CDR1 GTSNPN and CDR2 SVGIG (reference sequence). The CDR3 loop spans 13 amino acids. The CDR3 loop reads CAWTPRGGRPQHF. CDR3 nucleotide sequence: TGTGCCTGGACCCCGCGGGGGGGACGGCCCCAGCATTTT.

The chain joins TRBV7-9 to TRBJ1-5; a possible D gene is TRBD1 (5 bases). This CDR3 has 14 amino acids. CDR1 and CDR2 from the germline V gene are SEHNR and FQNEAQ (reference sequence). V was pared by 5 bases and J by 4 bases, with 12 bases between. CDR3 protein: CASSPSGANQPQHF. CDR3 coding DNA: TGTGCCAGCAGCCCCTCTGGGGCAAATCAGCCCCAGCATTTT.

The chain carries TRBV2 and TRBJ1-3; D not certain. V lost 4 bases to trimming and J lost 1 base, with 11 bases between them. This CDR3 has 15 residues. CDR1 and CDR2 (germline): SNHLY, FYNNEI. The CDR3 is CASSGVGKSGNTIYF. In DNA form, the CDR3 reads TGTGCCAGCAGTGGGGTCGGAAAATCTGGAAACACCATATATTTT.

CDR3 in amino acids: CASSPGMTRPNEQFF. DNA for the CDR3: TGTGCCAGCAGTCCTGGAATGACGAGGCCAAATGAGCAGTTCTTC. The chain uses TRBV6-6 and TRBJ2-1, with D uncertain. Germline lookup yields CDR1 MNHNY and CDR2 SVGAGI (reference sequence). Trimming stripped 5 bases from V and 7 bases from J, with 18 bases between. The CDR3 is 15 residues long.

The chain uses TRBV6-5 and TRBJ2-1, with D tentatively TRBD1 (5 bases). This CDR3 is 13 amino acids long. Looked up from germline, CDR1 is MNHEY and CDR2 is SVGAGI. Trimming took off 2 bases at V and 10 bases at J, with 12 bases between the two ends. CDR3 sequence (DNA): TGTGCCAGCAGTTACAGCAGGGTTAACGAGCAGTTCTTC. Amino acids: CASSYSRVNEQFF.

The chain combines TRBV14 with TRBJ2-7; the D gene is possibly TRBD2 (5 bases). Germline V gives CDR1 SGHDN, CDR2 FVKESK. V shed 0 bases and J shed 0 bases, with 15 bases lying between them. The CDR3 extends over 17 amino acids. The CDR3 DNA follows: TGTGCCAGCAGCCAAGATAGTCTCGGGGTTCCCTCCTACGAGCAGTACTTC. It is translated as CASSQDSLGVPSYEQYF.

This clone occurred once. The chain employs TRBV2 and TRBJ1-5, with D uncertain. Trimming removed 7 bases from V and 2 bases from J, with 9 bases in between. CDR1 SNHLY and CDR2 FYNNEI come from the germline V gene. The CDR3 runs to 13 residues. CDR3 sequence: CASKRAGNQPQHF. The CDR3 DNA follows: TGTGCCAGCAAAAGGGCTGGCAATCAGCCCCAGCATTTT.

The V and J genes are TRBV7-9 and TRBJ2-7; tentative D call: TRBD1 (5 bases). Looked up from germline, CDR1 is SEHNR and CDR2 is FQNEAQ (reference sequence). The CDR3 is 13 residues long. V was shortened by 5 bases and J by 3 bases, with 11 bases between the two germline ends. CDR3 protein: CASSQGQDYEQYF. The CDR3 DNA reads as TGTGCCAGCAGCCAAGGACAAGACTACGAGCAGTACTTC.

The chain carries TRBV7-9 and TRBJ1-2; perhaps TRBD1 as D (6 bases). Germline CDR1 SEHNR, CDR2 FQNEAQ (reference sequence). V was shortened by 5 bases and J by 4 bases, with 20 bases between the two germline ends. This CDR3 spans 16 amino acids. For the CDR3, the DNA is TGTGCCAGCAGCCCACAAACCTCAGGGGCCGTCTATGGCTACACCTTC. This translates into CASSPQTSGAVYGYTF.

The chain combines TRBV5-1 with TRBJ1-5, with 9 bases that match TRBD1. V dropped 7 bases and J dropped 1; count of bases not matched to a gene: 21. The CDR3 spans 20 residues. Germline-derived CDR1 and CDR2 are SGHRS and YFSETQ. CDR3 sequence: CASGDLRRTGVNGSNQPQHF. In DNA, the CDR3 is TGCGCCAGCGGAGACCTAAGACGGACAGGGGTGAATGGGAGCAATCAGCCCCAGCATTTT.

Written as DNA, the CDR3 is TGTGCCAGCAGCTTCCAGGGGGGGGAAACAGATACGCAGTATTTT. Its translation is CASSFQGGETDTQYF. The J gene is TRBJ2-3, the V gene TRBV5-4; D may match TRBD1 or TRBD2 (7 bases each). Germline loops: CDR1 SGHNT, CDR2 YYREEE (reference sequence). V was clipped by 2 bases and J by 3 bases, with 13 bases between them. The CDR3 spans 15 residues.

The rearrangement uses TRBV9 and TRBJ2-7, with D unresolved. The CDR3 sequence is 13 residues long. Trimming cost V 2 bases and J 0 bases, with 6 bases left between them. CDR1 and CDR2 from the germline V gene are SGDLS and YYNGEE. CDR3 region: CASSVGHSYEQYF. The CDR3 region has the DNA TGTGCCAGCAGCGTGGGCCACTCCTACGAGCAGTACTTC.

This chain connects TRBV25-1 to TRBJ2-3; 9 bases are shared with TRBD1. Germline CDR1 and CDR2: MGHDK and SYGVNS. V trimming: 6 bases; J trimming: 6 bases; junction bases outside the gene matches: 7. CDR3 size: 14 residues. The CDR3 region has the DNA TGTGCCAGCAGCCGGGGACAGGGCCCCGATACGCAGTATTTT. It yields the protein CASSRGQGPDTQYF.

V gene TRBV7-9 combines with J gene TRBJ2-5; D gene unclear. Trimming cost V 2 bases and J 5 bases, with 18 bases left between them. This CDR3 has 16 residues. Germline V gene data show CDR1 as SEHNR and CDR2 as FQNEAQ (reference sequence). The CDR3 loop reads CASSLFLGSRFETQYF. CDR3 in DNA: TGTGCCAGCAGCTTATTCCTGGGTAGTAGATTTGAGACCCAGTACTTC.

The chain recombines TRBV27 with TRBJ1-5; 8 bases line up with TRBD1. Germline lookup yields CDR1 MNHEY and CDR2 SMNVEV (reference sequence). The CDR3 has 15 amino acids. Germline trimming cut 6 bases from V and 4 bases from J; bases unmatched to any gene: 8. The CDR3 coding sequence is TGTGCCAGCAGCCCCGTCGGACAGGGAAATCAGCCCCAGCATTTT. It translates to CASSPVGQGNQPQHF.

The rearrangement links TRBV30 to TRBJ1-2; 9 bases are a match to TRBD1. Germline CDR1 and CDR2: GTSNPN and SVGIG (reference sequence). Trimming at V came to 5 bases and at J to 8 bases, leaving 3 bases not matched to a gene. CDR3 length: 11 residues. The CDR3 DNA follows: TGTGCCTGGGAACAGGGGGCGGGCTACACCTTC. Encoded protein: CAWEQGAGYTF. The whole variable domain, remainder taken from reference TRBV30 and TRBJ1-2, is SQTIHQWPATLVQPVGSPLSLECTVEGTSNPNLYWYRQAAGRGLQLLFYSVGIGQISSEVPQNLSASRPQDRQFILSSKKLLLSDSGFYLCAWEQGAGYTFGSGTRLTVV.

The chain has TRBV7-2 and TRBJ2-7; no clear D. CDR1 SGHTA and CDR2 FQGNSA come from the germline V gene. The CDR3 runs 12 residues. V was pared by 1 base and J by 6 bases, with 7 bases between. CDR3 sequence: CASSLDWPEQYF. DNA for the CDR3: TGTGCCAGCAGCTTAGACTGGCCCGAGCAGTACTTC.

The chain joins TRBV12-5 to TRBJ2-6; TRBD1 matches 7 bases. CDR1 and CDR2 (germline): LGHNT, FRNRAP. With V trimmed by 6 bases and J by 0 bases, 14 bases remained unmatched. The CDR3 runs 19 residues. CDR3 protein: CASGRADRDPSSGANVLTF. The CDR3 coding sequence is TGTGCTAGTGGCCGGGCCGACAGGGACCCATCCTCTGGGGCCAACGTCCTGACTTTC.

J is TRBJ2-7 and V is TRBV6-5; TRBD1 might be the D (5 bases). Germline V lookup: CDR1 MNHEY, CDR2 SVGAGI. Trimming stripped 2 bases from V and 0 bases from J, with 11 bases between. This CDR3 has 15 residues. The CDR3 bases are TGTGCCAGCAGTTACAGTTCAGGGTTCTCCTACGAGCAGTACTTC. Residues: CASSYSSGFSYEQYF.

The chain joins TRBV6-5 to TRBJ2-7; perhaps TRBD1 as D (7 bases). Germline V CDR1 and CDR2: MNHEY, SVGAGI. Between the trimmed V and J ends, which lost 6 bases and 1 base, there was a span of 16 bases. The CDR3 contains 15 residues. As DNA, the CDR3 is TGTGCCAGCAGCCACCGACAGGGAGGATCCTACGAGCAGTACTTC. Protein sequence: CASSHRQGGSYEQYF.

This chain uses TRBV11-1 with TRBJ1-1; 7 nucleotides agree with TRBD1. This CDR3 spans 14 amino acids. Germline CDR1 and CDR2: SGHAT and FQDESV (reference sequence). Losses at the gene ends were 4 bases for V and 4 bases for J; bases not matched to a gene: 6. DNA for the CDR3: TGTGCCAGCAGCTATAGGGGGCGGAGCACTGAAGCTTTCTTT. Translation: CASSYRGRSTEAFF.